A single sample gave rise to the 25 T cell receptor beta chains below, sequenced in a study of T-cell reconstitution after alpha-beta-depleted transplantation in children. Preparing the TCRbeta library involved the use of unique molecular identifiers. Each CDR3 protein is one row after TCRdb ran MiXCR on the PCR reads. The data contain about 870,000 distinct CDR3 sequences, 15% to 20% of them singletons. Here the sequenced sample was PBMCs, mostly from graft donor cells, taken 360 days after TCRalphabeta/CD19-depleted stem cell transplant. Every receptor here comes from a male patient younger than 18 who had a stem cell transplant for acute lymphoblastic leukemia, so the T cells may come from the graft donor.

The chain has TRBV27 and TRBJ2-3; D unresolved. CDR3 length: 13 amino acids. CDR1 and CDR2 from the germline V gene are MNHEY and SMNVEV (reference sequence). Trimming removed 7 bases from V and 2 bases from J, with 10 bases in between. The CDR3 DNA follows: TGTGCCAGCAAGCGACTTTACACAGATACGCAGTATTTT. Protein: CASKRLYTDTQYF.

On this clonotype itself: The junction differs from germline at one of its ends, possibly a read error. The chain uses TRBV20-1 and TRBJ2-5; 8 bases map to TRBD2. This CDR3 contains 17 residues. CDR1 is DFQATT and CDR2 is SNEGSKA in the germline V gene (reference sequence). CDR3 amino acids: CCARTYQRGRAQETQYF. CDR3 DNA: TGCTGTGCTAGGACCTACCAGCGGGGGCGGGCACAAGAGACCCAGTACTTC.

The rearrangement links TRBV7-9 to TRBJ2-1, with D possibly being TRBD1 (7 bases). This CDR3 has 12 amino acids. Germline CDR1 is SEHNR and CDR2 is FQNEAQ (reference sequence). V lost 5 bases and J 8 bases, leaving 10 bases between the germline ends. CDR3 sequence (DNA): TGTGCCAGCAGCGACAGGGACTATGAGCAGTTCTTC. Protein sequence: CASSDRDYEQFF.

V gene TRBV7-9 combines with J gene TRBJ1-3; D ambiguous. V shed 5 bases and J shed 2 bases, with 16 bases lying between them. The germline gives CDR1 SEHNR, CDR2 FQNEAQ (reference sequence). CDR3 size: 16 residues. The CDR3 region is CASSRPTYGAGNTIYF. Written as DNA, the CDR3 is TGTGCCAGCAGCCGACCGACTTATGGGGCTGGAAACACCATATATTTT.

The rearrangement uses TRBV29-1 and TRBJ2-1; D unclear. CDR1 SQVTM and CDR2 ANQGSEA come from the germline V gene. The CDR3 extends over 13 amino acids. Trimming stripped 3 bases from V and 5 bases from J, with 11 bases between. The CDR3 DNA reads TGCAGCGTTGAGGGCAGGTACAACAATGAGCAGTTCTTC. It translates to CSVEGRYNNEQFF.

This clonotype was counted at least ten times. V gene TRBV4-2 combines with J gene TRBJ2-1; 12 bases are shared with TRBD2. CDR1 LGHNA and CDR2 YNFKEQ come from the germline V gene. V was pared by 4 bases and J by 7 bases, with 14 bases of the junction left unmatched. There are 18 residues in the CDR3. CDR3 residues: CASSPSQGLAGGPNEQFF. The CDR3 DNA follows: TGTGCCAGCAGCCCCTCGCAGGGCCTAGCGGGAGGGCCAAATGAGCAGTTCTTC.

This rearrangement joins TRBV15 to TRBJ2-5, with TRBD2 matching over 8 bases. The CDR3 contains 17 residues. Germline CDR1 reads LNHNV; CDR2 reads YYDKDF (reference sequence). Unmatched junction bases numbered 7, after V lost 0 bases and J lost 1 base. Here the CDR3 DNA reads TGTGCCACCAGCAGAGATCAGGGCGGGACTAGCCAAGAGACCCAGTACTTC. This translates into CATSRDQGGTSQETQYF. Together with reference TRBV15 and TRBJ2-5, the CDR3 gives the full variable domain: DAMVIQNPRYQVTQFGKPVTLSCSQTLNHNVMYWYQQKSSQAPKLLFHYYDKDFNNEADTPDNFQSRRPNTSFCFLDIRSPGLGDTAMYLCATSRDQGGTSQETQYFGPGTRLLVL.

This chain links TRBV6-5 with TRBJ2-7; possible D gene TRBD1, 6 bases. The germline gives CDR1 MNHEY, CDR2 SVGAGI. The CDR3 is 16 residues long. V was clipped by 2 bases and J by 3 bases, with 17 bases between them. For the CDR3, the DNA is TGTGCCAGCAGTTACACCCCGACAGGAGAGAACTACGAGCAGTACTTC. This gives the protein CASSYTPTGENYEQYF.

This chain connects TRBV18 to TRBJ2-1, with unresolved D. There are 16 residues in the CDR3. CDR1 is KGHSH and CDR2 is LQKENI in the germline V gene. V lost 6 bases and J 2 bases, leaving 17 bases between the germline ends. CDR3 sequence (DNA): TGTGCCAGCTCGACCATAGGGATCCCGCCCTACAATGAGCAGTTCTTC. Residues: CASSTIGIPPYNEQFF. Filled out from reference TRBV18 and TRBJ2-1, the complete variable domain reads NAGVMQNPRHLVRRRGQEARLRCSPMKGHSHVYWYRQLPEEGLKFMVYLQKENIIDESGMPKERFSAEFPKEGPSILRIQQVVRGDSAAYFCASSTIGIPPYNEQFFGPGTRLTVL.

The gene calls are TRBV20-1 and TRBJ2-7; D is perhaps TRBD1 (7 bases). The V gene's germline CDR1 is DFQATT and CDR2 SNEGSKA (reference sequence). This CDR3 is 13 amino acids long. V lost 1 base to trimming and J lost 2 bases, with 9 bases between them. The chain's CDR3 is CSARGGTAYEQYF. The DNA for the CDR3 is TGCAGTGCTAGAGGCGGGACAGCCTACGAGCAGTACTTC.

This clonotype was observed a handful of times. V usage is TRBV2 and J usage is TRBJ2-7, with 10 bases fitting TRBD1. This CDR3 comprises 14 residues. Unmatched junction bases numbered 9, after V lost 8 bases and J lost 5 bases. In germline, CDR1 is SNHLY, CDR2 FYNNEI. CDR3 in amino acids: CASQPTGGVDEQYF. The DNA for the CDR3 is TGTGCCAGCCAACCGACAGGGGGCGTCGACGAGCAGTACTTC.

The J gene is TRBJ2-7, the V gene TRBV7-9; D uncertain. V lost 6 bases and J 5 bases, leaving 11 bases between the germline ends. The CDR3 is 12 residues long. CDR1 SEHNR and CDR2 FQNEAQ come from the germline V gene (reference sequence). The CDR3 loop is CASSLSAHEQYF. For the CDR3, the DNA is TGTGCCAGCAGTCTTTCGGCACACGAGCAGTACTTC.

Worth noting for this clonotype: A much larger clonotype is one base distant, so this may be a read error. This chain links TRBV4-1 with TRBJ2-7; D is possibly TRBD2 (6 bases). The better agreement between TRBJ2-1 and the DNA end casts doubt on the J call. Germline V lookup: CDR1 MGHRA, CDR2 YSYEKL. The CDR3 covers 15 residues. The chain's CDR3 is CASSQEGSGTYEQFF. DNA of the CDR3: TGCGCCAGCAGCCAAGAGGGTAGCGGAACCTACGAGCAGTTCTTC.

This clonotype was seen repeatedly, ten times or more. The J gene is TRBJ2-3, the V gene TRBV4-1, with D perhaps matching TRBD2 (5 bases). CDR3 length: 15 residues. V shed 3 bases and J shed 5 bases, with 15 bases lying between them. The germline CDR1 and CDR2 sequences are MGHRA and YSYEKL. The CDR3 loop is CASSQGYRDQDTQYF. For the CDR3, the DNA is TGCGCCAGCAGCCAGGGGTACCGGGATCAAGATACGCAGTATTTT.

This clonotype showed up just a few times. J is TRBJ2-2 and V is TRBV12-3 or TRBV12-4; 9 positions agree with TRBD2. Trimming cost V 10 bases and J 6 bases; bases outside gene matches: 6. CDR3 length: 13 amino acids. CDR3 in DNA: TGTGCCATTGATAGCGGGAGATCCGGGGAGCTGTTTTTT. It yields the protein CAIDSGRSGELFF.

This clonotype appeared a few times. V gene TRBV24-1 combines with J gene TRBJ2-1; TRBD2 matches 9 bases. V trimming: 1 base; J trimming: 5 bases; junction bases outside the gene matches: 2. Germline V gene lookup returns CDR1 KGHDR and CDR2 SFDVKD. This CDR3 contains 15 residues. The CDR3 DNA reads TGTGCCACCAGTGATTTCGCTAGCGGGGACAATGAGCAGTTCTTC. Its translation: CATSDFASGDNEQFF.

The rearrangement joins TRBV6-1 to TRBJ2-2; D may match TRBD1 or TRBD2 (5 bases each). The CDR3 has 15 amino acids. V was pared by 2 bases and J by 6 bases, with 13 bases between. Germline CDR1 and CDR2: MNHNS and SASEGT. CDR3 DNA: TGTGCCAGCAGTGAAACGGGACGGCTCTCCGGGGAGCTGTTTTTT. This sequence encodes CASSETGRLSGELFF.

This clonotype was detected ten times or more. An end of the junction does not agree with germline; a read error may underlie this. The chain links TRBV29-1 to TRBJ1-2; 8 bases are a match to TRBD1. The CDR3 has 11 amino acids. CDR1 is SQVTM, CDR2 ANQGSEA, per germline. The CDR3 DNA is TGCAGCGATGAAGACAGGGGCGGCTACACCTTC. It yields the protein CSDEDRGGYTF.

This clonotype was picked up many times. The V call is TRBV4-1, the J call TRBJ1-5; no definite D call. Trimming removed 3 bases at V and 7 bases at J, with 16 bases between. The CDR3 is made up of 15 amino acids. Germline CDR1 and CDR2: MGHRA and YSYEKL. CDR3 protein: CASSHQGLPGQPQHF. The CDR3 DNA sequence: TGCGCCAGCAGCCATCAAGGACTGCCGGGACAGCCCCAGCATTTT.

In this sample, this clonotype turned up many times. The rearrangement joins TRBV5-1 to TRBJ2-7, with 10 bases identical to TRBD2. Germline lookup yields CDR1 SGHRS and CDR2 YFSETQ. This CDR3 comprises 16 residues. Trimming took 4 bases from V and 6 from J; bases not matched to a gene: 13. The CDR3 coding sequence is TGCGCCAGCAGCCCGATCCATCGAGCGGGAGGGGGCGAGCAGTACTTC. The encoded protein is CASSPIHRAGGGEQYF.

The V and J genes are TRBV7-8 and TRBJ1-5; 7 bases align to TRBD1. Trimming cost V 0 bases and J 0 bases; bases outside gene matches: 5. Germline lookup yields CDR1 SGHVS and CDR2 FQNEAQ. The CDR3 has 17 amino acids. The CDR3 sequence: CASSLATGEYSNQPQHF. In DNA, the CDR3 is TGTGCCAGCAGCTTAGCTACAGGGGAGTATAGCAATCAGCCCCAGCATTTT. Together with reference TRBV7-8 and TRBJ1-5, the CDR3 gives the full variable domain: GAGVSQSPRYKVAKRGQDVALRCDPISGHVSLFWYQQALGQGPEFLTYFQNEAQLDKSGLPSDRFFAERPEGSVSTLKIQRTQQEDSAVYLCASSLATGEYSNQPQHFGDGTRLSIL.

In this sample, this clonotype turned up a few times. V is TRBV5-1 and J is TRBJ2-7; tentatively, D is TRBD1 or TRBD2 (5 bases each). Germline V gene data show CDR1 as SGHRS and CDR2 as YFSETQ. V was cut by 1 base and J by 1 base, with 18 bases left in between. There are 17 residues in the CDR3. The CDR3 nucleotides are TGCGCCAGCAGCTTGTCTAACGGGGCGACCCATTCCTACGAGCAGTACTTC. Its protein is CASSLSNGATHSYEQYF.

Only a few counts were recorded for this clonotype. The chain carries TRBV5-1 and TRBJ2-5; 11 bases agree with TRBD2. Germline loops: CDR1 SGHRS, CDR2 YFSETQ. The length of the CDR3 is 16 residues. J lost 2 bases, V lost 4 bases, and 7 bases had no gene match. CDR3 amino acids: CASSPGLAALQETQYF. The CDR3 nucleotides are TGCGCCAGCAGCCCGGGACTAGCGGCACTGCAAGAGACCCAGTACTTC.

V gene TRBV12-3 or TRBV12-4 combines with J gene TRBJ2-5; 10 bases line up with TRBD1. The CDR3 length is 17 residues. Trimming cost V 6 bases and J 2 bases; bases outside gene matches: 12. The CDR3 DNA follows: TGTGCCAGCAGAAGACAGGGGGCGCGTCTCCGACAAGAGACCCAGTACTTC. Translation: CASRRQGARLRQETQYF.

This chain joins TRBV2 and TRBJ2-7; either TRBD1 or TRBD2 may supply D (5 bases each). With 6 bases removed from V and 7 bases from J, the gap between germline ends came to 22 bases. The CDR3 consists of 15 residues. Germline values: CDR1 SNHLY, CDR2 FYNNEI. This CDR3 reads CASSAYAGTEDEQYF. Here the CDR3 DNA reads TGTGCCAGCAGCGCCTACGCCGGGACGGAAGATGAGCAGTACTTC.